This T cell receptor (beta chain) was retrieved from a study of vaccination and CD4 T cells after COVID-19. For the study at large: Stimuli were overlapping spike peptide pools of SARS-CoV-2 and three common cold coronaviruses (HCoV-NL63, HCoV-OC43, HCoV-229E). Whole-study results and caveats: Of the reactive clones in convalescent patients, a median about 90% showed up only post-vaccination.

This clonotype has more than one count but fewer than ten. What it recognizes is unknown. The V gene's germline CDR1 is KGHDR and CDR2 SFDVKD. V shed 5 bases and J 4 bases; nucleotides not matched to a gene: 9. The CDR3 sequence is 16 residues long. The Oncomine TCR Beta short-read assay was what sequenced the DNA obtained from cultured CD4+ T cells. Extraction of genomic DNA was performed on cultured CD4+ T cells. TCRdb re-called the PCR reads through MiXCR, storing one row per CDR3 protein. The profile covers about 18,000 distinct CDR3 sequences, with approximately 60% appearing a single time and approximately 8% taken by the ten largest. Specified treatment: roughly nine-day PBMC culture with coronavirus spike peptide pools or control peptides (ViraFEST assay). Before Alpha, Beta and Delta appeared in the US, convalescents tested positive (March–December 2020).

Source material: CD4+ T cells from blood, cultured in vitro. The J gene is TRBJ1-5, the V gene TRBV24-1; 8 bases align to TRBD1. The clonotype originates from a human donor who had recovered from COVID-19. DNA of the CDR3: TGTGCCACCAGTGGTCAGGGGACAGGACTTAATCAGCCCCAGCATTTT. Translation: CATSGQGTGLNQPQHF.